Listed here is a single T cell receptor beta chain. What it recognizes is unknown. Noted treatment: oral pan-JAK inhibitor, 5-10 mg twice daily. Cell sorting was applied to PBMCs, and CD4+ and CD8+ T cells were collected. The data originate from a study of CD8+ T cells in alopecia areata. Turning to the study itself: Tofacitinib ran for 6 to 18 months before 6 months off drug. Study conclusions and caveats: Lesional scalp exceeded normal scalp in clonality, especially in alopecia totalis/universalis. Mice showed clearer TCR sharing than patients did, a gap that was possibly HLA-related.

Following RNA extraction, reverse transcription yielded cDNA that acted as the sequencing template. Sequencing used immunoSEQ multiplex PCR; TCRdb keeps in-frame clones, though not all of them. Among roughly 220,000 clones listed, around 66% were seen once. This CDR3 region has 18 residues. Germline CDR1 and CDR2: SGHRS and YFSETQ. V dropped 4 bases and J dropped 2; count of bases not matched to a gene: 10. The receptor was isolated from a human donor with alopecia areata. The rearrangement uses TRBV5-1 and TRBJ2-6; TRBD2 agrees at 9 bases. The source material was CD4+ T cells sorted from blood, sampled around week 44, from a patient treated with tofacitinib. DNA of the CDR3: TGCGCCAGCAGCAGGTCTTCTGCGGGGGGGCCTGGGGCCAACGTCCTGACTTTC. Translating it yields CASSRSSAGGPGANVLTF.